The entry below gives a single T cell receptor (beta chain) sequence along with its context. Trimming left V 3 bases short and J 6 bases short, with 12 bases between. The CDR3 has 13 amino acids. Sequencing of TCR beta was undertaken in CD8+ and CD4+ T cells derived from blood. TEMRA cells were enriched by FACS, and CD4+ and CD8+ T cells were negatively isolated. The sample originates from a study of CD8 T cells in Susac syndrome. RNA totalling about 0.45 to 1 ug underwent reverse transcription with random hexamers. Amplification of the TCR beta CDR3 was carried out by immunoSEQ multiplex PCR, which spanned a total of 54 Vbeta and 13 Jbeta segments. One entry per CDR3 protein, called by TCRdb with MiXCR from the immunoSEQ multiplex PCR reads. The repertoire holds about 130,000 distinct CDR3 sequences, with 90% to 95% as singletons.

The V call is TRBV12-3 or TRBV12-4, the J call TRBJ2-7; either TRBD1 or TRBD2 may supply D (5 bases each). Specimen: CD4+ T cells from PBMCs. The receptor's source is a human donor in good health. The CDR3 coding sequence is TGTGCCAGCAGTTTCTCGGGGCCTGGCGAGCAGTACTTC. Its translation is CASSFSGPGEQYF.